A selection of T cell receptor beta chains follows, all from one sample in a study of spatial heterogeneity in lung cancer. TCRdb reprocessed the 5' RACE reads with MiXCR, giving one entry per CDR3 protein. This sample has 82,000 or so distinct CDR3 sequences, with 10% to 15% found just once. The starting material was PBMCs, obtained at surgery. The receptors come from a male donor with early-stage non-small cell lung cancer. CDR3s include the opening cysteine and the closing phenylalanine or tryptophan. A D gene is named only where the DNA matches it firmly. Clone size is not always given. Where it is, it says once, few, many or a class for expanded clones.

>TRBD1|TRBV10-3|NA|TRBJ1-2
CAIRNRGNYGYTF
TGTGCCATCAGAAACAGGGGAAACTATGGCTACACCTTC
>TRBD2|TRBV29-1|few|TRBJ2-1
CSVAGVAGEDNEQFF
TGCAGCGTCGCGGGGGTAGCGGGAGAAGACAATGAGCAGTTCTTC
>NA|TRBV5-1|NA|TRBJ1-1
CASSPHADQEAFF
TGCGCCAGCAGCCCCCACGCGGACCAAGAAGCTTTCTTT
>NA|TRBV29-1|few|TRBJ2-1
CSVRRDNNEQFF
TGCAGCGTCCGACGGGACAACAATGAGCAGTTCTTC
>TRBD1|TRBV6-5|few|TRBJ2-5
CASSYSGQARETQYF
TGTGCCAGCAGTTACTCGGGACAGGCCCGGGAGACCCAGTACTTC
>TRBD2|TRBV2|NA|TRBJ2-1
CASSEPSGRINEQFF
TGTGCCAGCAGTGAACCTAGCGGGAGAATAAATGAGCAGTTCTTC
>NA|TRBV20-1|NA|TRBJ1-2
CSAQRGILGYTF
TGCAGTGCACAGAGGGGAATTTTAGGCTACACCTTC
>TRBD1|TRBV10-2|NA|TRBJ2-1
CASSGTRQGAFTYNEQFF
TGCGCCAGCAGTGGAACCCGACAGGGGGCTTTCACCTACAATGAGCAGTTCTTC
>NA|TRBV9|many|TRBJ1-6
CASSVATRDSPLHF
TGTGCCAGCAGCGTAGCTACGAGGGATTCACCCCTCCACTTT
>NA|TRBV19|NA|TRBJ2-1
CASRLTGSYNEQFF
TGTGCCAGTAGATTGACAGGATCCTACAATGAGCAGTTCTTC
>NA|TRBV30|NA|TRBJ2-5
CAWNAGTLQETQYF
TGTGCCTGGAATGCGGGGACCTTACAAGAGACCCAGTACTTC
>TRBD2|TRBV5-1|few|TRBJ2-7
CASSGGTSGIPYEQYF
TGCGCCAGCAGCGGAGGGACTAGCGGGATCCCCTACGAGCAGTACTTC
>NA|TRBV6-5|few|TRBJ2-3
CASSNPATDTQYF
TGTGCCAGCAGTAACCCAGCAACAGATACGCAGTATTTT
>NA|TRBV6-5|few|TRBJ2-4
CASSYSVSSTGAKNIQYF
TGTGCCAGCAGTTACTCGGTGTCTTCGACGGGAGCCAAAAACATTCAGTACTTC
>TRBD1|TRBV3-1|many|TRBJ2-2
CASSSGTGSGELFF
TGTGCCAGCAGCTCCGGGACAGGGTCCGGGGAGCTGTTTTTT
>TRBD1|TRBV29-1|NA|TRBJ2-3
CSARDRATVTDTQYF
TGCAGCGCCCGGGACAGGGCAACGGTCACAGATACGCAGTATTTT
>TRBD2|TRBV20-1|many|TRBJ2-5
CSASGTSGRRETQYF
TGCAGTGCTTCCGGGACTAGCGGGAGGAGGGAGACCCAGTACTTC
>TRBD2|TRBV6-1|NA|TRBJ2-3
CASTLLAGKGTDTQYF
TGTGCCAGCACCCTATTAGCGGGAAAGGGCACAGATACGCAGTATTTT
>TRBD2|TRBV7-8|NA|TRBJ2-3
CASSFSGGRDTQYF
TGTGCCAGCAGCTTTAGCGGGGGCCGGGATACGCAGTATTTT
>NA|TRBV12-3/TRBV12-4|NA|TRBJ2-4
CASSLFAGAENIQYF
TGTGCCAGCAGTTTATTTGCGGGGGCGGAAAACATTCAGTACTTC
>NA|TRBV14|NA|TRBJ2-3
CASSPGRTTSSTDTQYF
TGTGCCAGCAGCCCGGGACGGACTACCTCTAGCACAGATACGCAGTATTTT
>NA|TRBV30|NA|TRBJ2-7
CAWSRRLLNEQYF
TGTGCCTGGAGTAGAAGGTTGCTGAACGAGCAGTACTTC
>NA|TRBV9|NA|TRBJ2-7
CASSIYEQYF
TGTGCCAGCAGCATCTACGAGCAGTACTTC
>TRBD1|TRBV3-1|many|TRBJ2-7
CASSLGRGTGSYEQYF
TGTGCCAGCAGCCTAGGTAGAGGGACAGGCTCCTACGAGCAGTACTTC
>TRBD2|TRBV10-3|NA|TRBJ2-3
CAISELGLAGTDTQYF
TGTGCCATCAGTGAGTTGGGACTAGCGGGAACAGATACGCAGTATTTT
>NA|TRBV29-1|few|TRBJ1-1
CSAVTDFLEAFF
TGCAGCGCCGTGACAGACTTCCTTGAAGCTTTCTTT
>NA|TRBV10-3|many|TRBJ1-5
CAISEGNNQPQHF
TGTGCCATCAGTGAAGGGAACAATCAGCCCCAGCATTTT